Reported below is one T cell receptor (beta chain). What it binds is unknown. The record originates from a study of blood T cells in healthy people across ages. Study results and caveats: TCR beta diversity per million T cells fell roughly linearly with age.

Combining a sample-barcoded 5' primer with a J-beta primer mix, a second PCR ran for roughly 6 to 12 cycles. TCRdb recomputed calls from the 5' RACE reads with MiXCR, one row per CDR3 protein. The table has about 1.1 million distinct CDR3 sequences, around two fifths seen once. Germline V gene sequence: CDR1 SNHLY, CDR2 FYNNEI. CDR3 length: 15 residues. Trimming cost V 3 bases and J 8 bases; bases outside gene matches: 8. Source material: blood. This TCR derives from a man aged 18 to 29 in good health. The V gene is TRBV2, the J gene TRBJ2-1; TRBD1 matches 9 bases. The CDR3 region is CASSEAGTGNDEQFF. As DNA, the CDR3 is TGTGCCAGCAGTGAGGCCGGGACAGGGAACGATGAGCAGTTCTTC.